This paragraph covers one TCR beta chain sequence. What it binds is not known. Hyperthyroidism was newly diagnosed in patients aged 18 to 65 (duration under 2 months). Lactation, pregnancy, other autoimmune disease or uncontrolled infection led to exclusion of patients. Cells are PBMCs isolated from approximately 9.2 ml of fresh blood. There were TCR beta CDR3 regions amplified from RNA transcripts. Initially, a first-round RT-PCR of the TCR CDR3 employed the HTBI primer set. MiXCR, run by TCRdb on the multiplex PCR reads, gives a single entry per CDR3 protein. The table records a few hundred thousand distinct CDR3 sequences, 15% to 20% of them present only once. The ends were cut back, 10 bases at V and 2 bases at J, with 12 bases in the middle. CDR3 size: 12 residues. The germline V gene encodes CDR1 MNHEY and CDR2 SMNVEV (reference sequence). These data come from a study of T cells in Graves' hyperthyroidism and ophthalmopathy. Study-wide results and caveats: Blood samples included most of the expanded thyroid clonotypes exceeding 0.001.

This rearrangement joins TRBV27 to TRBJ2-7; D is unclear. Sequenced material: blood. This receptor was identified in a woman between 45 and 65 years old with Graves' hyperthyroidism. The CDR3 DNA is TGTGCCACCTCAAACTCCCCCTACGAGCAGTACTTC. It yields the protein CATSNSPYEQYF.